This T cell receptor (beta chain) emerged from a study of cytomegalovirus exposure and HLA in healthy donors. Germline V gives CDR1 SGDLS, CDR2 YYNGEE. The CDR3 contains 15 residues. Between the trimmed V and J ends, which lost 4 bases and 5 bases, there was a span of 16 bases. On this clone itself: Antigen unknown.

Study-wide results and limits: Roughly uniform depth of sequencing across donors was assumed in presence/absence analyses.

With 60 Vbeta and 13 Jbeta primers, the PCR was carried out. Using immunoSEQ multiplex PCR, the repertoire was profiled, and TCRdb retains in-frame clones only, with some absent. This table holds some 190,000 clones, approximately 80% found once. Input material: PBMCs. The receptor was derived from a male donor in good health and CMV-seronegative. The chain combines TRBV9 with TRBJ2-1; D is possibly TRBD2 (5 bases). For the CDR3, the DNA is TGTGCCAGCAGCCTTAGCGAGATAAGTAACAATGAGCAGTTCTTC. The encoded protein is CASSLSEISNNEQFF.